Listed here are 29 T cell receptor beta chains from one sample, sequenced in a study of T-cell memory formation after mild COVID-19 (dated by TCRdb to the early 2020s). The method was 5' RACE. Sequencing relied on an Illumina NovaSeq 6000. TCRdb reworked the public reads: Q25 trimming with fastp, MiXCR clone assembly, productive beta chains retained. A single entry per CDR3 protein holds the most common genes and DNA from its merged rows. Counted in this sample were 300,000 to 400,000 distinct CDR3 sequences; 25% to 30% of them appeared once. The ten top clones hold about 14% of the sample. Sequencing was done on a sample of PBMCs or a T cell subset sorted from them (not recorded which). The receptors come from an adult woman who had mild COVID-19 (a few samples of this study predate the infection). The sample titles of this study are shuffled in the database, so cell type and time point are left out; the donor was told from shared clones.

The V and J genes are TRBV9 and TRBJ2-7; perhaps TRBD1 as D (6 bases). There are 17 residues in the CDR3. V dropped 2 bases and J dropped 3 bases, with 21 bases sitting between them. Germline lookup yields CDR1 SGDLS and CDR2 YYNGEE. CDR3 sequence: CASSVNPLDSFSYEQYF. The CDR3 region has the DNA TGTGCCAGCAGCGTTAATCCACTGGACAGTTTTAGCTACGAGCAGTACTTC.

The J gene is TRBJ2-7, the V gene TRBV30, with D possibly being TRBD2 (6 bases). The CDR3 extends over 12 amino acids. Per germline, CDR1 GTSNPN and CDR2 SVGIG (reference sequence). The V gene lost 3 bases and the J gene lost 5 bases, with 11 bases spanning the gap. Here the CDR3 reads CAWSGGWDEQYF. For the CDR3, the DNA is TGTGCCTGGAGCGGAGGGTGGGACGAGCAGTACTTC.

The genes are TRBV18 and TRBJ2-7; 12 bases are a match to TRBD1. The CDR3 length is 18 residues. V was pared by 3 bases and J by 2 bases, with 11 bases of the junction left unmatched. Germline-derived CDR1 and CDR2 are KGHSH and LQKENI. The CDR3 DNA reads as TGTGCCAGCTCACCTGTCTTCCCGGGACAGGGGGCCCCCTACGAGCAGTACTTC. Its protein product is CASSPVFPGQGAPYEQYF.

This clonotype was seen more than once but under ten times. In nucleotides, the CDR3 is TGCAGTGCTACGCGAACGCGGGGGACCTACGAGCAGTACTTC. Translation gives CSATRTRGTYEQYF. This chain connects TRBV20-1 to TRBJ2-7, with TRBD2 matching over 7 bases. The CDR3 consists of 14 residues. The ends lost 4 bases at V and 2 bases at J; junction bases unmatched: 8. Germline V gene lookup returns CDR1 DFQATT and CDR2 SNEGSKA (reference sequence).

V and J are TRBV3-1 and TRBJ2-7; D not resolved. V dropped 3 bases and J dropped 3 bases, with 12 bases sitting between them. The CDR3 covers 14 residues. Germline CDR1 is LGHDT and CDR2 is YNNKEL (reference sequence). CDR3 sequence: CASSQRRTLYEQYF. The CDR3 nucleotides are TGTGCCAGCAGCCAGCGGCGTACCCTCTACGAGCAGTACTTC.

This clonotype was seen many times. The gene calls are TRBV7-8 and TRBJ2-1, with TRBD1 identical over 7 bases. The germline V gene encodes CDR1 SGHVS and CDR2 FQNEAQ. Trimming cost V 5 bases and J 7 bases; bases outside gene matches: 8. This CDR3 is built from 14 residues. The CDR3 loop reads CASSTRQGSNEQFF. The CDR3 nucleotides read TGTGCCAGCAGCACCAGACAGGGTAGTAATGAGCAGTTCTTC.

The chain has TRBV6-6 and TRBJ2-5; no firm D call. The germline V gene encodes CDR1 MNHNY and CDR2 SVGAGI (reference sequence). The length of the CDR3 is 10 residues. The V end was cut by 10 bases, the J end by 5 bases, with 8 bases between. DNA of the CDR3: TGTGCCACTGGGCGGGAGACCCAGTACTTC. The encoded protein is CATGRETQYF.

DNA for the CDR3: TGTGCCACCAGTCAGGTGTGGGGGCGAGAAAAACTGTTTTTT. It encodes CATSQVWGREKLFF. The chain combines TRBV15 with TRBJ1-4; D may be TRBD1 (6 bases). With 6 bases removed from V and 8 bases from J, the gap between germline ends came to 16 bases. Germline values: CDR1 LNHNV, CDR2 YYDKDF (reference sequence). This CDR3 is 14 amino acids long.

V is TRBV7-9 and J is TRBJ2-1, with D possibly TRBD1 on 5 matching bases. Deletions cut 4 bases from V and 5 bases from J, with 12 bases between. The germline V gene encodes CDR1 SEHNR and CDR2 FQNEAQ (reference sequence). The CDR3 totals 14 residues. The CDR3 protein is CASSSPGPDNEQFF. The CDR3 bases are TGTGCCAGCAGCTCGCCAGGGCCGGACAATGAGCAGTTCTTC.

This clonotype showed up just a few times. The CDR3 coding sequence is TGCGCCAGCAGCCCTGGGGACCGTAACTATGGCTACACCTTC. As protein: CASSPGDRNYGYTF. The rearrangement links TRBV5-1 to TRBJ1-2, with a tentative D call TRBD1 (5 bases). The germline gives CDR1 SGHRS, CDR2 YFSETQ. CDR3 size: 14 residues. The V and J ends lost 4 bases and 1 base respectively, with 11 bases between them.

CDR3 amino acids: CASSLARASGGLSTDTQYF. For the CDR3, the DNA is TGTGCCAGCAGTTTAGCGCGGGCTAGCGGGGGGCTAAGCACAGATACGCAGTATTTT. This chain connects TRBV12-3 or TRBV12-4 to TRBJ2-3, with 11 bases lining up with TRBD2. This CDR3 spans 19 amino acids. V shed 0 bases and J 0 bases; nucleotides not matched to a gene: 8.

The V gene is TRBV12-3 or TRBV12-4, the J gene TRBJ1-1; a weak D match, TRBD1 (5 bases). The CDR3 is 14 amino acids. V dropped 5 bases and J dropped 3 bases, with 13 bases sitting between them. In DNA form, the CDR3 reads TGTGCCAGCAGTGAACAGGTGGCTTACACTGAAGCTTTCTTT. Its protein is CASSEQVAYTEAFF.

This clonotype has more than one count but fewer than ten. The genes are TRBV18 and TRBJ2-3; either TRBD1 or TRBD2 may fit D (6 bases each). This CDR3 contains 16 residues. Trimming took off 2 bases at V and 0 bases at J, with 12 bases between the two ends. Germline V CDR1 and CDR2: KGHSH, LQKENI. Written as DNA, the CDR3 is TGTGCCAGCTCACCAGACGGGGGCCTCAGCACAGATACGCAGTATTTT. Protein: CASSPDGGLSTDTQYF.

This clonotype has more than one count but fewer than ten. The CDR3 coding sequence is TGTGCCAGCAGTTGGGCGGGATGGGTCAATGAGCAGTTCTTC. Its translation is CASSWAGWVNEQFF. The V gene is TRBV6-2 or TRBV6-3, the J gene TRBJ2-1; D is perhaps TRBD2 (6 bases). The germline gives CDR1 MNHEY, CDR2 SVGEGT. The CDR3 length is 14 residues. The ends were cut back, 4 bases at V and 6 bases at J, with 13 bases in the middle.

In its sample, this clonotype was seen a few times. V usage is TRBV3-1 and J usage is TRBJ1-1; D not certain. The CDR3 is 14 residues long. V was pared by 4 bases and J by 4 bases, with 13 bases between. Germline V gene data show CDR1 as LGHDT and CDR2 as YNNKEL (reference sequence). CDR3 coding DNA: TGTGCCAGCAGCCGAGGAGGAGTCGTCACTGAAGCTTTCTTT. Translation gives CASSRGGVVTEAFF.

Only a few counts were recorded for this clonotype. The chain uses TRBV21-1 and TRBJ2-5; whether TRBD2, the table's D call, matches the DNA was not checked. TRBV21-1 is designated a pseudogene. This CDR3 has 14 amino acids. In DNA, the CDR3 is TGTGCCAGCAGCACGCCGGACTACGGCGGGACCCAGTACTTC. This gives the protein CASSTPDYGGTQYF.

This clonotype was seen a few times. V gene TRBV29-1 combines with J gene TRBJ1-2, with unresolved D. Trimming pared 6 bases from V and 4 bases from J, leaving 9 bases between. The CDR3 has 11 amino acids. The germline V gene has CDR1 SQVTM and CDR2 ANQGSEA. CDR3: CSVPVSYGYTF. CDR3 sequence (DNA): TGCAGCGTCCCCGTCAGCTATGGCTACACCTTC.

The chain uses TRBV20-1 and TRBJ2-3; D is undetermined. CDR1 DFQATT and CDR2 SNEGSKA come from the germline V gene (reference sequence). The CDR3 is 13 amino acids. Deletions cut 0 bases from V and 0 bases from J, with 4 bases between. CDR3 in DNA: TGCAGTGCTAGAGAGGAAAGCACAGATACGCAGTATTTT. This translates into CSAREESTDTQYF.

V usage is TRBV20-1 and J usage is TRBJ1-2; the D gene is possibly TRBD1 (5 bases). Germline values: CDR1 DFQATT, CDR2 SNEGSKA (reference sequence). V lost 3 bases and J lost 4, with 15 bases in between. The CDR3 is 14 residues long. The CDR3: CSARDPWGSYGYTF. The DNA for the CDR3 is TGCAGTGCTAGGGACCCCTGGGGGAGCTATGGCTACACCTTC.

The V gene is TRBV7-6, the J gene TRBJ2-3; no firm D call. CDR1 and CDR2 (germline): SGHVS, FNYEAQ. V lost 1 base, J lost 2 bases, and 10 bases lay in between. The CDR3 has 15 amino acids. The CDR3 is CASSLGDWDTDTQYF. DNA for the CDR3: TGTGCCAGCAGCTTAGGAGACTGGGACACAGATACGCAGTATTTT.

This clonotype was recorded a few times. This chain connects TRBV5-5 to TRBJ1-2; 7 bases align to TRBD1. The CDR3 has 14 residues. Germline assignment: CDR1 SGHKS and CDR2 YYEKEE (reference sequence). Losses at the gene ends were 0 bases for V and 4 bases for J; bases not matched to a gene: 3. This CDR3 reads CASSLATGVYGYTF. CDR3 in DNA: TGTGCCAGCAGCTTGGCCACAGGGGTCTATGGCTACACCTTC.

This clonotype was detected once. The CDR3: CASRGGPEKLFF. The DNA of the CDR3 is TGTGCCAGCAGGGGGGGGCCTGAAAAACTGTTTTTT. This chain connects TRBV5-5 to TRBJ1-4; D possibly corresponds to TRBD1 (6 bases). Looked up from germline, CDR1 is SGHKS and CDR2 is YYEKEE (reference sequence). V lost 5 bases, J lost 7 bases, and 9 bases lay in between. The CDR3 has 12 amino acids.

This clonotype was seen a few times. The V call is TRBV4-2, the J call TRBJ1-1, with D possibly matching TRBD1 (5 bases). Trimming pared 1 base from V and 4 bases from J, leaving 10 bases between. Germline CDR1 reads LGHNA; CDR2 reads YNFKEQ. The CDR3 consists of 14 residues. The CDR3 bases are TGTGCCAGCAGCCAAGGAGGCAGGGTCACTGAAGCTTTCTTT. Its protein product is CASSQGGRVTEAFF.

This clonotype has more than one count but fewer than ten. This chain uses TRBV5-5 with TRBJ1-2; possible D gene TRBD1, 5 bases. Trimming took off 0 bases at V and 4 bases at J, with 16 bases between the two ends. Germline V gene data show CDR1 as SGHKS and CDR2 as YYEKEE (reference sequence). The CDR3 is made up of 16 amino acids. For the CDR3, the DNA is TGTGCCAGCAGCTTGGATTCAGCGGGGCCGATCTATGGCTACACCTTC. This codes for CASSLDSAGPIYGYTF. Full variable domain (rest looked up from reference TRBV5-5 and TRBJ1-2): DAGVTQSPTHLIKTRGQQVTLRCSPISGHKSVSWYQQVLGQGPQFIFQYYEKEERGRGNFPDRFSARQFPNYSSELNVNALLLGDSALYLCASSLDSAGPIYGYTFGSGTRLTVV.

This clonotype has only a few counts. This sequence joins TRBV6-1 and TRBJ1-2, with D possibly being TRBD1 (5 bases). This CDR3 spans 12 amino acids. In germline, CDR1 is MNHNS, CDR2 SASEGT. The V end was cut by 2 bases, the J end by 8 bases, with 9 bases between. The CDR3 loop is CASSEIGDGYTF. For the CDR3, the DNA is TGTGCCAGCAGTGAAATCGGGGACGGCTACACCTTC.

This clonotype was detected only a few times. This rearrangement joins TRBV6-5 to TRBJ2-2; D remains unclear. CDR3 length: 16 amino acids. Trimming shortened V by 5 bases and J by 9 bases, and 22 bases separated the two germline ends. Germline CDR1 is MNHEY and CDR2 is SVGAGI. In DNA, the CDR3 is TGTGCCAGCAGTCGGCGAATGGCCGACCCATCCCGGGAGCTGTTTTTT. It yields the protein CASSRRMADPSRELFF.

This clonotype has more than one count but fewer than ten. V and J are TRBV4-1 and TRBJ1-3, with 10 bases that match TRBD1. The CDR3 runs 17 residues. From germline, CDR1 is MGHRA and CDR2 YSYEKL. Germline trimming cut 2 bases from V and 4 bases from J; bases unmatched to any gene: 8. CDR3 sequence (DNA): TGCGCCAGCAGCCAACCTCGACAGGGGGCGAAAGGAAACACCATATATTTT. Translating it yields CASSQPRQGAKGNTIYF.

The chain links TRBV7-2 to TRBJ1-5; no definite D call. This CDR3 has 14 amino acids. Germline-derived CDR1 and CDR2 are SGHTA and FQGNSA. Between the trimmed V and J ends, which lost 2 bases and 6 bases, there was a span of 11 bases. The CDR3 sequence is CASSLTGGSQPQHF. The CDR3 bases are TGTGCCAGCAGCTTAACGGGAGGGAGTCAGCCCCAGCATTTT.

DNA for the CDR3: TGTGCCAGCAGCTTGCGGGGGGCGGCCTACAATGAGCAGTTCTTC. It specifies CASSLRGAAYNEQFF. The chain joins TRBV5-6 to TRBJ2-1; D may be TRBD2 (7 bases). The CDR3 is 15 amino acids. With 1 base removed from V and 2 bases from J, the gap between germline ends came to 10 bases. Germline values: CDR1 SGHDT, CDR2 YYEEEE.